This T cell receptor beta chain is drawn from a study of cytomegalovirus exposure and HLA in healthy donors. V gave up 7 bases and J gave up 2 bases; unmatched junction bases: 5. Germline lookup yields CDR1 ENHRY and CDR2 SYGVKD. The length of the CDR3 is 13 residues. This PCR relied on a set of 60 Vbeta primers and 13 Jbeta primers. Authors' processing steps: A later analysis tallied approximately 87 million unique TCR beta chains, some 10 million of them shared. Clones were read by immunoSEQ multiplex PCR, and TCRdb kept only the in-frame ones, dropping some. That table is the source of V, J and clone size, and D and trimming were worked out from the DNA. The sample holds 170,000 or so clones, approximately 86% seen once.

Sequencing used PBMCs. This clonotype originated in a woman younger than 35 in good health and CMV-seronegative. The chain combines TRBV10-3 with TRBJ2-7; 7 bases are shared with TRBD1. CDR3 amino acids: CAIKGARPYEQYF. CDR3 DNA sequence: TGTGCCATCAAGGGGGCAAGGCCCTACGAGCAGTACTTC.